What follows are 30 T cell receptor beta chains derived from one specimen sequenced in a study of graft-versus-host responses after intestinal transplantation. These TCRs are of unknown antigen specificity. The assay was immunoSEQ multiplex PCR, and TCRdb's table has in-frame clones only and misses some. The data show around 100,000 clones, 75% to 95% seen once. The input for sequencing was unstimulated CD4+ T cells sorted from spleen or lymph node cells, taken before transplant. The receptors shown here come from a human donor who was the organ donor for an intestinal transplant.

The genes are TRBV18 and TRBJ2-1; the match to TRBD2 covers 9 bases. Germline V gene data show CDR1 as KGHSH and CDR2 as LQKENI. J gave up 8 bases and V 4 bases, and 9 bases lay outside the gene matches. The CDR3 consists of 15 residues. The CDR3 is CASSQLAGEKYEQFF. CDR3 nucleotides: TGTGCCAGCTCACAACTAGCGGGTGAGAAATATGAGCAGTTCTTC.

CDR3 sequence reads: CASSQGHPSGGEPQHF. CDR3 in DNA: TGCGCCAGCAGCCAAGGCCATCCTAGCGGGGGCGAGCCCCAGCATTTT. V is TRBV4-3 and J is TRBJ1-5, with a weak D call TRBD1 (6 bases). The ends were cut back, 1 base at V and 8 bases at J, with 18 bases in the middle. The CDR3 has 16 amino acids. The germline V gene encodes CDR1 LGHNA and CDR2 YSLEER.

The CDR3 sequence: CASSLGTGGFAEAFF. DNA for the CDR3: TGTGCCAGCAGCTTAGGTACAGGGGGCTTTGCTGAAGCTTTCTTT. The V call is TRBV7-2, the J call TRBJ1-1; 9 nucleotides align to TRBD1. Germline V lookup: CDR1 SGHTA, CDR2 FQGNSA. J was trimmed by 6 bases and V by 1 base; bases with no gene match: 6. The CDR3 length is 15 residues.

The CDR3 reads CASSDRGKAKNIQYF. As DNA, the CDR3 is TGTGCCAGCAGTGATCGGGGTAAAGCCAAAAACATTCAGTACTTC. This sequence joins TRBV6-1 and TRBJ2-4; D possibly corresponds to TRBD2 (5 bases). Germline V lookup: CDR1 MNHNS, CDR2 SASEGT. The CDR3 has 15 residues. V dropped 3 bases and J dropped 0 bases, with 9 bases sitting between them.

The chain links TRBV5-1 to TRBJ1-6, with TRBD1 as a possible D gene (5 bases). Germline loops: CDR1 SGHRS, CDR2 YFSETQ. The ends were cut back, 2 bases at V and 3 bases at J, with 12 bases in the middle. The CDR3 runs 16 residues. Here the CDR3 reads CASSFEGEIYNSPLHF. The CDR3 DNA is TGCGCCAGCAGCTTTGAAGGGGAAATCTATAATTCACCCCTCCACTTT.

The rearrangement joins TRBV28 to TRBJ2-7; 7 bases line up with TRBD1. The CDR3 runs 13 residues. The V gene end was trimmed by 5 bases and the J gene end by 3 bases; junction bases not matched to a gene: 4. The germline gives CDR1 MDHEN, CDR2 SYDVKM. The CDR3 loop reads CASSRGQSYEQYF. For the CDR3, the DNA is TGTGCCAGCAGTAGGGGACAGAGCTACGAGCAGTACTTC. Based on the CDR3 plus reference TRBV28 and TRBJ2-7, the full variable domain is DVKVTQSSRYLVKRTGEKVFLECVQDMDHENMFWYRQDPGLGLRLIYFSYDVKMKEKGDIPEGYSVSREKKERFSLILESASTNQTSMYLCASSRGQSYEQYFGPGTRLTVT.

Of note for this clone: The same CDR3 can be traced to other DNA sequences in this sample. This chain connects TRBV7-2 to TRBJ2-3, with no clear D. This CDR3 contains 13 residues. The V gene's germline CDR1 is SGHTA and CDR2 FQGNSA. V was clipped by 1 base and J by 5 bases, with 7 bases between them. CDR3: CASSLGTGDTQYF. CDR3 sequence (DNA): TGTGCCAGCAGCTTAGGAACGGGAGATACGCAGTATTTT. Looking up the rest from reference TRBV7-2 and TRBJ2-3 gives the full variable domain: GAGVSQSPSNKVTEKGKDVELRCDPISGHTALYWYRQSLGQGLEFLIYFQGNSAPDKSGLPSDRFSAERTGGSVSTLTIQRTQQEDSAVYLCASSLGTGDTQYFGPGTRLTVL.

V is TRBV4-1 and J is TRBJ2-7, with D perhaps matching TRBD1 (6 bases). Looked up from germline, CDR1 is MGHRA and CDR2 is YSYEKL. The CDR3 is 15 residues long. V was pared by 1 base and J by 3 bases, with 13 bases between. The CDR3 nucleotides read TGCGCCAGCAGCCAAGCTCCAGGGGCTAGCTACGAGCAGTACTTC. It is translated as CASSQAPGASYEQYF.

The rearrangement uses TRBV27 and TRBJ2-1, with TRBD2 matching 12 bases. After removal of 5 bases from V and 8 bases from J, the junction contained 10 bases not matched to a gene. The germline V gene has CDR1 MNHEY and CDR2 SMNVEV (reference sequence). The CDR3 has 16 residues. The CDR3 bases are TGTGCCAGCAGTCCGACGGCTAGCGGGGGGGCGTATGAGCAGTTCTTC. This sequence encodes CASSPTASGGAYEQFF.

This chain connects TRBV7-8 to TRBJ2-4; tentatively, D is TRBD1 (5 bases). Germline V CDR1 and CDR2: SGHVS, FQNEAQ. This CDR3 comprises 16 residues. Trimming stripped 6 bases from V and 1 base from J, with 16 bases between. The CDR3 here is CASSIQAKGAKNIQYF. The CDR3 DNA reads TGTGCCAGCAGTATACAGGCAAAGGGGGCCAAAAACATTCAGTACTTC.

This chain links TRBV7-9 with TRBJ2-7; possible D gene TRBD2, 6 bases. The CDR3 is made up of 12 amino acids. Per the germline V gene, CDR1 is SEHNR and CDR2 is FQNEAQ (reference sequence). The V end was cut by 5 bases, the J end by 5 bases, with 10 bases between. The CDR3 here is CASSGSGHEQYF. The CDR3 nucleotides read TGTGCCAGCAGCGGCAGCGGGCACGAGCAGTACTTC.

V usage is TRBV27 and J usage is TRBJ1-6; a possible D gene is TRBD1 (5 bases). V lost 2 bases to trimming and J lost 9 bases, with 11 bases between them. The CDR3 is 14 residues long. CDR1 MNHEY and CDR2 SMNVEV come from the germline V gene (reference sequence). The CDR3 is CASSLSREASPLHF. The CDR3 DNA reads TGTGCCAGCAGTTTAAGCAGGGAGGCTTCACCCCTCCACTTT.

This chain uses TRBV7-9 with TRBJ1-5; 7 nucleotides line up with TRBD1. The V gene end was trimmed by 1 base and the J gene end by 2 bases; junction bases not matched to a gene: 11. The germline V gene has CDR1 SEHNR and CDR2 FQNEAQ (reference sequence). This CDR3 is built from 18 residues. CDR3 coding DNA: TGTGCCAGCAGCTTAGGAGGCAGGGGGATAATGGGCAATCAGCCCCAGCATTTT. Its translation: CASSLGGRGIMGNQPQHF.

The CDR3 DNA reads as TGTGCCAGCAGACCGCGGACTCAGTTTAGTCACACGCAGTATTTT. Translating it yields CASRPRTQFSHTQYF. The chain employs TRBV6-5 and TRBJ2-3, with D possibly TRBD2 on 5 matching bases. Germline assignment: CDR1 MNHEY and CDR2 SVGAGI. This CDR3 region has 15 residues. V lost 6 bases and J 9 bases, leaving 22 bases between the germline ends.

CDR3 in amino acids: CASSAQSGGANYGYTF. CDR3 in DNA: TGTGCCAGCAGCGCCCAATCAGGGGGAGCTAACTATGGCTACACCTTC. The V and J genes are TRBV9 and TRBJ1-2; TRBD1 matches 7 bases. Germline V CDR1 and CDR2: SGDLS, YYNGEE. This CDR3 has 16 amino acids. J gave up 0 bases and V 3 bases, and 8 bases lay outside the gene matches.

Only a few counts were recorded for this clone. The chain carries TRBV10-2 and TRBJ1-2; the D gene is possibly TRBD1 (6 bases). CDR3 size: 14 residues. In germline, CDR1 is WSHSY, CDR2 SAAADI. Between the trimmed V and J ends, which lost 6 bases and 1 base, there was a span of 12 bases. This chain's CDR3 is CASSIEQGNYGYTF. In DNA form, the CDR3 reads TGCGCCAGCAGCATCGAACAGGGTAACTATGGCTACACCTTC.

The chain employs TRBV4-2 and TRBJ2-7, with 12 bases lining up with TRBD2. The CDR3 runs 17 residues. J was trimmed by 2 bases and V by 4 bases; bases with no gene match: 9. Germline lookup yields CDR1 LGHNA and CDR2 YNFKEQ. The CDR3 loop reads CASSREGLAGSPYEQYF. The CDR3 bases are TGTGCCAGCAGCCGCGAGGGACTAGCGGGCTCCCCCTACGAGCAGTACTTC.

The chain recombines TRBV29-1 with TRBJ2-2; tentatively, D is TRBD1 (6 bases). This CDR3 has 14 residues. V was clipped by 4 bases and J by 0 bases, with 9 bases between them. Germline CDR1 is SQVTM and CDR2 is ANQGSEA. The CDR3 DNA is TGCAGCGTTGGCAGGGGTGCGAACACCGGGGAGCTGTTTTTT. Residues: CSVGRGANTGELFF.

The rearrangement links TRBV9 to TRBJ2-1, with 9 bases lining up with TRBD2. V dropped 2 bases and J dropped 4; count of bases not matched to a gene: 7. Germline loops: CDR1 SGDLS, CDR2 YYNGEE. This CDR3 is built from 16 residues. CDR3 sequence: CASSVVSLAGYNEQFF. CDR3 DNA: TGTGCCAGCAGCGTGGTTTCCCTAGCGGGGTACAATGAGCAGTTCTTC. Full variable domain (remainder filled in from reference TRBV9 and TRBJ2-1): DSGVTQTPKHLITATGQRVTLRCSPRSGDLSVYWYQQSLDQGLQFLIQYYNGEERAKGNILERFSAQQFPDLHSELNLSSLELGDSALYFCASSVVSLAGYNEQFFGPGTRLTVL.

The V and J genes are TRBV5-1 and TRBJ1-2; 7 positions agree with TRBD1. Germline V gene lookup returns CDR1 SGHRS and CDR2 YFSETQ. The CDR3 contains 14 residues. J gave up 8 bases and V 0 bases, and 7 bases lay outside the gene matches. CDR3 region: CASSLAHRGRGYTF. In DNA, the CDR3 is TGCGCCAGCAGCTTGGCTCACAGGGGCCGGGGCTACACCTTC.

This rearrangement joins TRBV28 to TRBJ1-5; 8 bases agree with TRBD1. The trim removed 3 bases at V and 6 bases at J, leaving 4 bases unmatched. CDR1 is MDHEN, CDR2 SYDVKM, per germline. The CDR3 extends over 14 amino acids. The CDR3 spells CASSFRGPGQPQHF. CDR3 DNA sequence: TGTGCCAGCAGTTTCAGGGGGCCGGGTCAGCCCCAGCATTTT.

This chain uses TRBV6-1 with TRBJ2-1, with 12 nucleotides matching TRBD2. CDR3 length: 14 residues. V gave up 8 bases and J gave up 8 bases; unmatched junction bases: 7. The germline V gene has CDR1 MNHNS and CDR2 SASEGT. The CDR3 DNA reads TGTGCCAGCTCCCTAGCGGGGGGGTTCCATGAGCAGTTCTTC. This codes for CASSLAGGFHEQFF.

V gene TRBV4-2 combines with J gene TRBJ1-3, with a tentative D call TRBD1 (6 bases). V lost 1 base, J lost 4 bases, and 17 bases lay in between. This CDR3 has 17 residues. CDR1 is LGHNA, CDR2 YNFKEQ, per germline. In nucleotides, the CDR3 is TGTGCCAGCAGCCAAGTACCCACTAGGGGGTCGGGAAACACCATATATTTT. Amino acids: CASSQVPTRGSGNTIYF.

The chain carries TRBV11-2 and TRBJ2-5, with TRBD2 matching 8 bases. Trimming at V came to 7 bases and at J to 5 bases, leaving 21 bases not matched to a gene. The CDR3 totals 18 residues. The germline CDR1 and CDR2 sequences are SGHAT and FQNNGV. CDR3 in amino acids: CASTPRAGGAAWGETQYF. The CDR3 bases are TGTGCCAGCACCCCGAGGGCGGGGGGCGCCGCGTGGGGGGAGACCCAGTACTTC.

The J gene is TRBJ1-1, the V gene TRBV2; 9 bases are shared with TRBD1. J gave up 6 bases and V 3 bases, and 5 bases lay outside the gene matches. The CDR3 has 14 residues. Germline V CDR1 and CDR2: SNHLY, FYNNEI. The CDR3 reads CASSERRQGAEAFF. Here the CDR3 DNA reads TGTGCCAGCAGTGAGAGAAGACAGGGGGCTGAAGCTTTCTTT. The full variable domain, its missing parts supplied by reference TRBV2 and TRBJ1-1, is EPEVTQTPSHQVTQMGQEVILRCVPISNHLYFYWYRQILGQKVEFLVSFYNNEISEKSEIFDDQFSVERPDGSNFTLKIRSTKLEDSAMYFCASSERRQGAEAFFGQGTRLTVV.

The rearrangement joins TRBV1 to TRBJ2-3; the table's D call, TRBD1, has no DNA check behind it. TRBV1 is described as a pseudogene. The CDR3 spans 19 residues. The CDR3 bases are TGCACCAGCAGCCTACTACCGGGACAGCCCCGGGGTAGCACAGATACGCAGTATTTT. This translates into CTSSLLPGQPRGSTDTQYF.

V gene TRBV27 combines with J gene TRBJ1-2; TRBD1 aligns across 8 bases. J was trimmed by 0 bases and V by 5 bases; bases with no gene match: 11. CDR1 is MNHEY, CDR2 SMNVEV, per germline (reference sequence). The CDR3 spans 17 residues. The DNA of the CDR3 is TGTGCCAGCAGTCCCCGGACAGGGCCAGGGGCTAACTATGGCTACACCTTC. Translation: CASSPRTGPGANYGYTF.

This clone was counted a single time. This chain connects TRBV7-3 to TRBJ2-1; no firm D call. This CDR3 is 16 amino acids long. Germline V gene data show CDR1 as SGHTA and CDR2 as FQGTGA. V lost 4 bases, J lost 0 bases, and 13 bases lay in between. The CDR3 DNA sequence: TGTGCCAGCAGCTCCAACGGTCTAGACTCCTACAATGAGCAGTTCTTC. Residues: CASSSNGLDSYNEQFF.

A single count supports this clone. J is TRBJ2-1 and V is TRBV4-2, with D perhaps matching TRBD1 (5 bases). Deletions cut 1 base from V and 7 bases from J, with 14 bases between. CDR1 is LGHNA and CDR2 is YNFKEQ in the germline V gene. CDR3 length equals 15 residues. The CDR3 protein is CASSQVEGAVNEQFF. CDR3 in DNA: TGTGCCAGCAGCCAAGTGGAAGGGGCGGTAAATGAGCAGTTCTTC.

V usage is TRBV23-1 and J usage is TRBJ2-5; tentatively, D is TRBD1 (5 bases). TRBV23-1 is annotated as an ORF whose role is uncertain. This CDR3 region has 14 residues. Trimming cost V 4 bases and J 4 bases, with 13 bases left between them. CDR3 coding DNA: TGCGCCAGCAGTCCATGCAGGGTAAGAGAGACCCAGTACTTC. Translation gives CASSPCRVRETQYF.